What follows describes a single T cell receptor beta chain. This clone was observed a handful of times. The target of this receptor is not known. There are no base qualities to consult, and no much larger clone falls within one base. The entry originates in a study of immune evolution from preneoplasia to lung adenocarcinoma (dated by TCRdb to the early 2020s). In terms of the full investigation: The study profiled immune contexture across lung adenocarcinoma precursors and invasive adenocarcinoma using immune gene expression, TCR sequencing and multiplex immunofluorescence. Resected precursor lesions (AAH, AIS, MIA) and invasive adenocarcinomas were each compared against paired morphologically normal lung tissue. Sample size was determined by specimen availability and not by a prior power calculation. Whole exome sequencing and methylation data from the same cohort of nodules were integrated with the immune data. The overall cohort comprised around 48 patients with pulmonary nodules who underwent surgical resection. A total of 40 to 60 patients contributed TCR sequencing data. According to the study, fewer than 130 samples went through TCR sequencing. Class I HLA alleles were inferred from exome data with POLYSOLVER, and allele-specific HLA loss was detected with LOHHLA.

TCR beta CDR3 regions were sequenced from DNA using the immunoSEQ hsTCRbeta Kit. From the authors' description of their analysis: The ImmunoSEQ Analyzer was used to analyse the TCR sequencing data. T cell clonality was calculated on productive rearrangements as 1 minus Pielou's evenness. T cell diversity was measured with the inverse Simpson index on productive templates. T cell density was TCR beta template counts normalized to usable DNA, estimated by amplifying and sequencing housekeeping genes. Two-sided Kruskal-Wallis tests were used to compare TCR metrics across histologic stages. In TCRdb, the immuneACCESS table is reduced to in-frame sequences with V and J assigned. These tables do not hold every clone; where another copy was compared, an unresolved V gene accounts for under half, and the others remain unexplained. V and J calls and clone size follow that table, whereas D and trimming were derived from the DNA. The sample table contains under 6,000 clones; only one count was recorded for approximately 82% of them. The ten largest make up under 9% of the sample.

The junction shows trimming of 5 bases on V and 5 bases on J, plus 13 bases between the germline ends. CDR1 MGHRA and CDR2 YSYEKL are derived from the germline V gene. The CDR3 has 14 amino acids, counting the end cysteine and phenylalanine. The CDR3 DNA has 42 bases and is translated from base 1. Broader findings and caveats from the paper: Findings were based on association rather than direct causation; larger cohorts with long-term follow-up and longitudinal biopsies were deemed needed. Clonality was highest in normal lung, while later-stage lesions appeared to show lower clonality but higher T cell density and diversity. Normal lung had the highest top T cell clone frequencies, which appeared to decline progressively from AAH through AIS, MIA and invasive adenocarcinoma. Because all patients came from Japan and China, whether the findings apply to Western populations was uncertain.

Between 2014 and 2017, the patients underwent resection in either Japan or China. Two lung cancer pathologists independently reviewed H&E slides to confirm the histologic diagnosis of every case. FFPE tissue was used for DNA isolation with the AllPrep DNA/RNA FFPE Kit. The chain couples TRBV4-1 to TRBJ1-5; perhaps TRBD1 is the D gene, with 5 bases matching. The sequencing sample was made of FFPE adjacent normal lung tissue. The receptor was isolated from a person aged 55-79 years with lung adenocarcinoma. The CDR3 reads CASSGGLRDQPQHF. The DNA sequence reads TGCGCCAGCAGCGGGGGACTCCGCGATCAGCCCCAGCATTTT.